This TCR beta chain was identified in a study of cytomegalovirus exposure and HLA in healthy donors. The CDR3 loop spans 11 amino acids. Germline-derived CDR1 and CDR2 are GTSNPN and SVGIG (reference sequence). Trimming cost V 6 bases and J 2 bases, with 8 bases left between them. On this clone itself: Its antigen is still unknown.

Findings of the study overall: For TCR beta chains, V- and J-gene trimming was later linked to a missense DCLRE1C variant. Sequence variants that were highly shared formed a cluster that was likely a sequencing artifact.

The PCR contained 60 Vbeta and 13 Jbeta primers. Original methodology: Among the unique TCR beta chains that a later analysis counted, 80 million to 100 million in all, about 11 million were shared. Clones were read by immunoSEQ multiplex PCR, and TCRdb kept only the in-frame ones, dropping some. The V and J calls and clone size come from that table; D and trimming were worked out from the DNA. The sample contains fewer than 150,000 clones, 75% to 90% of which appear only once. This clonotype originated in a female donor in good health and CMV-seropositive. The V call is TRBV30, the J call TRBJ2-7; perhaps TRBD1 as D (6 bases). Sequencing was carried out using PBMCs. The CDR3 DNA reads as TGTGCCTGTAGACAGGCCTACGAGCAGTACTTC. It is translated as CACRQAYEQYF. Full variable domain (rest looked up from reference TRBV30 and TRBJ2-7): SQTIHQWPATLVQPVGSPLSLECTVEGTSNPNLYWYRQAAGRGLQLLFYSVGIGQISSEVPQNLSASRPQDRQFILSSKKLLLSDSGFYLCACRQAYEQYFGPGTRLTVT.